A selection of T cell receptor beta chains follows, all from one sample in a study of blood T cell repertoires in COVID-19. Clones were read by immunoSEQ multiplex PCR, and TCRdb kept only the in-frame ones, dropping some. The data show a few hundred thousand clones, approximately 83% seen once. Sequencing was carried out using peripheral blood. These receptors were collected from a man between 25 and 39 years old who had recovered from COVID-19. CDR3s include the opening cysteine and the closing phenylalanine or tryptophan. The order of the fields is V gene, D gene, CDR3 protein. D genes are given only for firm matches.

TRBV6-4,NA,CASSDSTGHGRLALHF
TRBV5-4,TRBD1,CASSTDRGAAGANVLTF
TRBV4-2,NA,CASSQDEGGGGEKLFF
TRBV2,TRBD1,CASTWDSNYGYTF
TRBV7-9,NA,CASSFRMALRLKETQYF
TRBV5-1,NA,CASSLQESYGYTF
TRBV2,TRBD1,CASTIDRGLETQYF
TRBV15,TRBD1,CATSRDFGDRTRFPLHF
TRBV6-6,NA,CASSYKSTNTGELFF
TRBV11-2,NA,CASSFGGYNSPLHF
TRBV15,TRBD1,CATSWQGAPGELFF
TRBV7-9,TRBD1,CASSPRDRDTEAFF
TRBV12-3/TRBV12-4,NA,CASSLRSNQPQHF